The TCR beta chain under discussion was sequenced for a study of control samples from healthy donors and cancer patients. This table comes from immunoSEQ multiplex PCR, and its TCRdb copy is limited to in-frame clones, with some not included. There are approximately 180,000 clones in the sample; approximately 92% occur only once, and approximately 2% lies in the top ten. Trimming took 6 bases from V and 13 from J, leaving 13 bases between them. Germline-derived CDR1 and CDR2 are DFQATT and SNEGSKA (reference sequence). The CDR3 runs 10 residues. The V and J genes are TRBV20-1 and TRBJ2-1; D may match TRBD1 or TRBD2 (5 bases each). Sequencing was done on a sample of blood. The receptor was derived from a woman aged 40 to 50 in good health. CDR3 in DNA: TGCAGTGCGGTCATCGGGACCCAGTTCTTC. Its protein is CSAVIGTQFF.